This T cell receptor beta chain stems from a study of blood T cell repertoires in COVID-19. Measured with immunoSEQ multiplex PCR; TCRdb has only the in-frame clones, and not every one. The sample carries 150,000 to 200,000 clones, around 87% recorded once. The germline gives CDR1 SGHAT, CDR2 FQNNGV. The V gene end was trimmed by 8 bases and the J gene end by 6 bases; junction bases not matched to a gene: 13. The CDR3 loop spans 15 amino acids. The chain carries TRBV11-2 and TRBJ2-3; TRBD1 aligns across 8 bases. The sequence derives from a young woman who had recovered from COVID-19. The sequencing sample was made of peripheral blood. As DNA, the CDR3 is TGTGCCAGCTTACAGGGGGAAACAGCGTTGGATACGCAGTATTTT. This codes for CASLQGETALDTQYF.